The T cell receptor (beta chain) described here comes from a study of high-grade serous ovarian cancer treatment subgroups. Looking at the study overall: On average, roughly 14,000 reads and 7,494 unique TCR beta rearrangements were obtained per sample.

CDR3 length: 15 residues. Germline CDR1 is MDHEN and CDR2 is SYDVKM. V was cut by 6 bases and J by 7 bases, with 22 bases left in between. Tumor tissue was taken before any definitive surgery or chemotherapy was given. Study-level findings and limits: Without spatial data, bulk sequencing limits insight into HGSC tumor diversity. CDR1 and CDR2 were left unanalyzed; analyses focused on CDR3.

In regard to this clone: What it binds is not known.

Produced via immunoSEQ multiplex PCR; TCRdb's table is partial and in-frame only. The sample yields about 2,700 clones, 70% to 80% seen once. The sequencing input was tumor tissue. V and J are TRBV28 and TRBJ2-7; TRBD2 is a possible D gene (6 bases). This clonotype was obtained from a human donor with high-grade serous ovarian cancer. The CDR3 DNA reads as TGTGCCAGCAGCCCCCCTAGCGTTCCGGGGCTGGAGCAGTACTTC. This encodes CASSPPSVPGLEQYF.